The 32 T cell receptor beta chains given below trace back to one sample, sequenced in a study of memory CD4+ T cells and cytomegalovirus serostatus. The sort gate was single viable CD3+CD4+CD8-CD45RO+ cells for memory CD4+ T cells. Method: immunoSEQ multiplex PCR; TCRdb's copy keeps in-frame clones and lacks some. There are approximately 60,000 clones in the sample; over 65% occur only once, and over 2% lies in the top ten. Sequences were obtained from memory CD4+ T cells from blood. These receptors came from an adult in good health and CMV-seropositive.

V and J are TRBV2 and TRBJ2-1; D unclear. CDR3 length equals 13 residues. Trimming left V 0 bases short and J 6 bases short, with 6 bases between. The V gene's germline CDR1 is SNHLY and CDR2 FYNNEI. The CDR3, as DNA: TGTGCCAGCAGTGAAGCCGACTCCAATGAGCAGTTCTTC. It yields the protein CASSEADSNEQFF.

The gene calls are TRBV6-4 and TRBJ2-1, with D perhaps matching TRBD2 (5 bases). This CDR3 has 14 amino acids. CDR1 MRHNA and CDR2 SNTAGT come from the germline V gene. The CDR3 reads CAARVAPRVDEQFF. CDR3 nucleotide sequence: TGTGCTGCACGCGTAGCCCCGCGGGTCGATGAGCAGTTCTTC.

This chain uses TRBV2 with TRBJ2-7, with D uncertain. The CDR3 spans 12 residues. Per the germline V gene, CDR1 is SNHLY and CDR2 is FYNNEI. Trimming pared 4 bases from V and 3 bases from J, leaving 7 bases between. The CDR3 loop is CASSVKGYEQYF. In nucleotides, the CDR3 is TGTGCCAGCAGTGTCAAAGGCTACGAGCAGTACTTC. Full variable domain (rest looked up from reference TRBV2 and TRBJ2-7): EPEVTQTPSHQVTQMGQEVILRCVPISNHLYFYWYRQILGQKVEFLVSFYNNEISEKSEIFDDQFSVERPDGSNFTLKIRSTKLEDSAMYFCASSVKGYEQYFGPGTRLTVT.

The chain joins TRBV7-3 to TRBJ2-3; D gene ambiguous. Germline V gene data show CDR1 as SGHTA and CDR2 as FQGTGA. V dropped 5 bases and J dropped 4 bases, with 10 bases sitting between them. The CDR3 runs to 13 residues. The CDR3 region is CASSPQSSDTQYF. The CDR3 coding sequence is TGTGCCAGCAGCCCGCAGTCATCAGATACGCAGTATTTT.

V gene TRBV30 combines with J gene TRBJ2-1, with unresolved D. Per germline, CDR1 GTSNPN and CDR2 SVGIG (reference sequence). The CDR3 is 14 amino acids. The V and J ends lost 7 bases and 4 bases respectively, with 17 bases between them. CDR3 amino acids: CAFQTLNLYNEQFF. CDR3 nucleotide sequence: TGTGCCTTTCAGACTCTAAATTTATACAATGAGCAGTTCTTC.

This clone has only a few counts. The chain links TRBV7-3 to TRBJ2-1, with TRBD2 identical over 15 bases. The J segment lost 7 bases and the V segment lost 2 bases, leaving 9 bases of the junction unmatched. The CDR3 runs 18 residues. Per the germline V gene, CDR1 is SGHTA and CDR2 is FQGTGA. CDR3 bases: TGTGCCAGCAGCTTAGGGACTAGCGGGAGGCGTTTGGGGAATGAGCAGTTCTTC. Its protein is CASSLGTSGRRLGNEQFF.

The rearrangement joins TRBV5-1 to TRBJ2-3, with a possible D match to TRBD2 (5 bases). The CDR3 has 14 amino acids. The V gene lost 4 bases and the J gene lost 6 bases, with 15 bases spanning the gap. Germline V CDR1 and CDR2: SGHRS, YFSETQ. CDR3 sequence: CASSRILGGDTQYF. CDR3 nucleotide sequence: TGCGCCAGCAGCCGCATTCTAGGCGGGGATACGCAGTATTTT.

This chain links TRBV12-2 with TRBJ1-2. TRBV12-2 is noted as a pseudogene. This CDR3 contains 14 residues. CDR3 protein: CASRLKDPRGGYTF. The CDR3 DNA reads as TGTGCAAGTCGCTTAAAGGATCCTCGAGGGGGCTACACCTTC.

This chain uses TRBV4-3 with TRBJ1-1; no clear D gene. V was cut by 3 bases and J by 1 base, with 12 bases left in between. The germline V gene encodes CDR1 LGHNA and CDR2 YSLEER. There are 15 residues in the CDR3. CDR3 sequence: CASSQSGAGNTEAFF. As DNA, the CDR3 is TGCGCCAGCAGCCAGTCGGGCGCGGGGAACACTGAAGCTTTCTTT.

This clone occurred many times. The genes are TRBV28 and TRBJ1-1; 7 bases agree with TRBD1. J was trimmed by 7 bases and V by 5 bases; bases with no gene match: 7. CDR3 length: 13 residues. The germline V gene has CDR1 MDHEN and CDR2 SYDVKM. DNA for the CDR3: TGTGCCAGCAGTGTAGATGACAGGGTTGAAGCTTTCTTT. This gives the protein CASSVDDRVEAFF. Variable domain in full (rest from reference TRBV28 and TRBJ1-1): DVKVTQSSRYLVKRTGEKVFLECVQDMDHENMFWYRQDPGLGLRLIYFSYDVKMKEKGDIPEGYSVSREKKERFSLILESASTNQTSMYLCASSVDDRVEAFFGQGTRLTVV.

The V and J genes are TRBV6-5 and TRBJ2-3; D call uncertain. This CDR3 comprises 15 residues. The germline gives CDR1 MNHEY, CDR2 SVGAGI. Trimming stripped 2 bases from V and 1 base from J, with 10 bases between. CDR3 region: CASSYDAVRTDTQYF. CDR3 nucleotide sequence: TGTGCCAGCAGTTACGATGCGGTGCGCACAGATACGCAGTATTTT.

The chain is built from TRBV5-8 and TRBJ2-2; no reliable D call. In germline, CDR1 is SGHTS, CDR2 YDEGEE. The CDR3 runs to 12 residues. V was pared by 1 base and J by 9 bases, with 7 bases between. CDR3 in amino acids: CASSLKSWELFF. CDR3 sequence (DNA): TGTGCCAGCAGCTTGAAGTCATGGGAGCTGTTTTTT.

By proportion, this clone is medium-sized. The chain couples TRBV10-2 to TRBJ1-2; D is unresolved. Germline loops: CDR1 WSHSY, CDR2 SAAADI. This CDR3 spans 14 amino acids. V lost 8 bases, J lost 6 bases, and 19 bases lay in between. CDR3 bases: TGCGCCAGCGGACGGACCGACATTGCCGATGGCTACACCTTC. It yields the protein CASGRTDIADGYTF.

The chain has TRBV9 and TRBJ2-3, with TRBD1 as a possible D gene (5 bases). The CDR3 is 14 amino acids. CDR1 is SGDLS, CDR2 YYNGEE, per germline. V dropped 1 base and J dropped 1 base, with 7 bases sitting between them. The CDR3 bases are TGTGCCAGCAGCGTACTGACAGGCACAGATACGCAGTATTTT. Its protein is CASSVLTGTDTQYF.

The chain combines TRBV6-5 with TRBJ1-1, with 7 bases aligning to TRBD1. This CDR3 has 14 amino acids. Losses at the gene ends were 2 bases for V and 4 bases for J; bases not matched to a gene: 4. CDR1 and CDR2 (germline): MNHEY, SVGAGI. The CDR3 loop is CASSYTDRATEAFF. The CDR3 DNA is TGTGCCAGCAGTTACACCGACAGGGCCACTGAAGCTTTCTTT.

This clone was recorded once. This chain connects TRBV7-2 to TRBJ2-7, with TRBD1 as a possible D gene (6 bases). The germline V gene has CDR1 SGHTA and CDR2 FQGNSA. The CDR3 is 15 residues long. V lost 5 bases and J 1 base, leaving 15 bases between the germline ends. The CDR3 spells CASSVTGGSSYEQYF. CDR3 coding DNA: TGTGCCAGCAGCGTGACAGGAGGAAGTTCCTACGAGCAGTACTTC.

The CDR3 loop reads CSVDAQGAGYTF. The CDR3 nucleotides are TGCAGCGTTGATGCACAGGGGGCAGGCTACACCTTC. The chain couples TRBV29-1 to TRBJ1-2, with 9 bases fitting TRBD1. V trimming: 3 bases; J trimming: 8 bases; junction bases outside the gene matches: 4. Germline CDR1 is SQVTM and CDR2 is ANQGSEA. The CDR3 extends over 12 amino acids.

Concerning this clone itself: Additional DNA sequences in this sample encode the identical CDR3. The chain recombines TRBV11-2 with TRBJ1-1, with 9 positions matching TRBD1. The CDR3 has 14 amino acids. In germline, CDR1 is SGHAT, CDR2 FQNNGV. Trimming removed 2 bases from V and 5 bases from J; junction bases left unmatched: 3. CDR3 in DNA: TGTGCCAGCAGCTTAACAGGGGGCCGGACTGAAGCTTTCTTT. This gives the protein CASSLTGGRTEAFF.

V is TRBV5-1 and J is TRBJ1-1; 11 positions match TRBD1. The junction had 0 bases not matched to a gene; V was cut back by 3 bases and J by 5 bases. This CDR3 region has 13 residues. Germline-derived CDR1 and CDR2 are SGHRS and YFSETQ. The CDR3 sequence: CASSWDRGTEAFF. The CDR3, as DNA: TGCGCCAGCAGCTGGGACAGGGGGACTGAAGCTTTCTTT.

The CDR3 region is CASSQPRAPLGGEQYF. The DNA for the CDR3 is TGCGCCAGCAGCCAACCGAGGGCCCCCTTGGGGGGCGAGCAGTACTTC. The chain has TRBV4-3 and TRBJ2-7; TRBD2 might be the D (6 bases). Between the trimmed V and J ends, which lost 2 bases and 6 bases, there was a span of 20 bases. This CDR3 spans 16 amino acids. Looked up from germline, CDR1 is LGHNA and CDR2 is YSLEER.

Remarks on this clone: The same CDR3 is also encoded by other DNA sequences in this sample. This sequence joins TRBV11-2 and TRBJ2-3; no clear D gene. The germline V gene encodes CDR1 SGHAT and CDR2 FQNNGV. Trimming left V 5 bases short and J 6 bases short, with 9 bases between. CDR3 length: 12 amino acids. In nucleotides, the CDR3 is TGTGCCAGCAGCCCCTCCACGGATACGCAGTATTTT. This sequence encodes CASSPSTDTQYF.

This clone has more than one count but fewer than ten. This chain links TRBV30 with TRBJ1-5; D possibly corresponds to TRBD1 (5 bases). V was pared by 2 bases and J by 3 bases, with 14 bases between. There are 15 residues in the CDR3. Germline loops: CDR1 GTSNPN, CDR2 SVGIG (reference sequence). The CDR3 DNA reads TGTGCCTGGAGTAATACCGGGACCTTCAATCAGCCCCAGCATTTT. Translating it yields CAWSNTGTFNQPQHF. Filled out from reference TRBV30 and TRBJ1-5, the complete variable domain reads SQTIHQWPATLVQPVGSPLSLECTVEGTSNPNLYWYRQAAGRGLQLLFYSVGIGQISSEVPQNLSASRPQDRQFILSSKKLLLSDSGFYLCAWSNTGTFNQPQHFGDGTRLSIL.

The rearrangement links TRBV28 to TRBJ2-7; D gene ambiguous. Germline CDR1 is MDHEN and CDR2 is SYDVKM. The CDR3 sequence is 12 residues long. The V end lost 7 bases, the J end lost 2 bases, and 9 bases lay between the germline ends. The CDR3 loop reads CASTKPPYEQYV. The CDR3 region has the DNA TGTGCCAGCACCAAACCCCCCTACGAGCAGTACGTC.

This clone appeared a few times. CDR3 region: CASSRGSDTEAFF. The CDR3 region has the DNA TGTGCCAGCAGCCGAGGATCCGACACTGAAGCTTTCTTT. The J gene is TRBJ1-1, the V gene TRBV6-6; D is unclear. This CDR3 region has 13 residues. Germline assignment: CDR1 MNHNY and CDR2 SVGAGI (reference sequence). The V and J ends lost 6 bases and 3 bases respectively, with 11 bases between them.

The J gene is TRBJ2-2, the V gene TRBV28, with D perhaps matching TRBD1 (5 bases). The germline gives CDR1 MDHEN, CDR2 SYDVKM. The CDR3 runs 15 residues. The V gene lost 5 bases and the J gene lost 6 bases, with 16 bases spanning the gap. The CDR3 is CASSMPGPRAGELFF. The CDR3 DNA is TGTGCCAGCAGTATGCCGGGTCCCAGGGCCGGGGAGCTGTTTTTT.

This clone has a single count. CDR3 protein: CASSKARTDLLEKLFF. In DNA, the CDR3 is TGTGCCAGCAGCAAAGCCCGGACAGACTTACTTGAAAAACTGTTTTTT. V is TRBV21-1 and J is TRBJ1-4; the table's TRBD1 call for D was not verified on the DNA. TRBV21-1 corresponds to a pseudogene. This CDR3 region has 16 residues.

This clone was recorded only once. The rearrangement joins TRBV6-1 to TRBJ1-1, with no clear D. CDR3 length: 13 amino acids. From germline, CDR1 is MNHNS and CDR2 SASEGT. V lost 6 bases and J lost 0, with 8 bases in between. Here the CDR3 reads CASRDPMNTEAFF. DNA of the CDR3: TGTGCCAGCAGGGACCCCATGAACACTGAAGCTTTCTTT.

The rearrangement links TRBV27 to TRBJ1-4, with D possibly matching TRBD1 (5 bases). Deletions cut 5 bases from V and 2 bases from J, with 15 bases between. Germline lookup yields CDR1 MNHEY and CDR2 SMNVEV (reference sequence). This CDR3 is 16 amino acids long. CDR3 nucleotides: TGTGCCAGCAGTGGAGGGTTGGGGGTCACTAATGAAAAACTGTTTTTT. It codes for CASSGGLGVTNEKLFF.

This clone has only a few counts. The J gene is TRBJ2-7, the V gene TRBV15; the match to TRBD2 covers 7 bases. Germline trimming cut 0 bases from V and 6 bases from J; bases unmatched to any gene: 5. CDR3 length equals 14 residues. The germline CDR1 and CDR2 sequences are LNHNV and YYDKDF (reference sequence). DNA for the CDR3: TGTGCCACCAGCAGAGATCAGGTAGCGGGCGAGCAGTACGTC. Translation: CATSRDQVAGEQYV.

This rearrangement joins TRBV15 to TRBJ1-1, with unresolved D. This CDR3 has 13 amino acids. Trimming stripped 0 bases from V and 6 bases from J, with 8 bases between. In germline, CDR1 is LNHNV, CDR2 YYDKDF (reference sequence). The DNA for the CDR3 is TGTGCCACCAGCAGAGATATGGGTGCTGAAGCTTTCTTT. Protein sequence: CATSRDMGAEAFF.

The rearrangement links TRBV6-5 to TRBJ2-3; unclear D gene. The CDR3 covers 13 residues. Trimming cost V 5 bases and J 7 bases, with 13 bases left between them. The germline V gene encodes CDR1 MNHEY and CDR2 SVGAGI. The DNA of the CDR3 is TGTGCCAGCAGTCAGGAACACCTCCATACGCAGTATTTT. Translating gives CASSQEHLHTQYF.

The chain is built from TRBV7-8 and TRBJ2-1; no clear D gene. From germline, CDR1 is SGHVS and CDR2 FQNEAQ. The germline V and J ends were trimmed by 5 bases and 3 bases, with 17 bases remaining between them. The CDR3 runs to 16 residues. CDR3 sequence: CASSPYQVLFYNEQFF. CDR3 nucleotides: TGTGCCAGCAGCCCCTACCAGGTCCTCTTCTACAATGAGCAGTTCTTC.